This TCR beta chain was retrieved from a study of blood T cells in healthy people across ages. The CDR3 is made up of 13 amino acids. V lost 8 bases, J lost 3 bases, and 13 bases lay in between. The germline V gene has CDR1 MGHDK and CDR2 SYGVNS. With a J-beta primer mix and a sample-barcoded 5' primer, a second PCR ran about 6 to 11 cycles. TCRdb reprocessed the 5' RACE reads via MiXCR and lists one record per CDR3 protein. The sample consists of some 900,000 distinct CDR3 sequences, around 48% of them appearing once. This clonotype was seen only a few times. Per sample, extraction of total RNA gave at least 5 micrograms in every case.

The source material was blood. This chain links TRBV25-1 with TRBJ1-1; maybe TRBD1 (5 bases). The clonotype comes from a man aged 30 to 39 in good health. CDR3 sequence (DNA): TGTGCCAGCGTGGGAGGAGGGGACACTGAAGCTTTCTTT. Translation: CASVGGGDTEAFF.